This passage covers 30 T cell receptor beta chains from one sample sequenced in a study of cytomegalovirus exposure and HLA in healthy donors. Amplification used 60 Vbeta primers and 13 Jbeta primers. Method: immunoSEQ multiplex PCR; TCRdb's copy keeps in-frame clones and lacks some. The table includes more than 110,000 clones, approximately 71% detected once. Specimen: PBMCs. The source of these receptors is a woman aged 50 to 60 in good health and CMV-seronegative.

This clone has a count of ten or more. Here the CDR3 DNA reads TGTGCCACCAGCCGTAACGTAGAGAGTTGGTCCGATACGCAGTATTTT. Translating gives CATSRNVESWSDTQYF. This chain uses TRBV15 with TRBJ2-3; D not resolved. The germline V gene encodes CDR1 LNHNV and CDR2 YYDKDF (reference sequence). CDR3 length: 16 amino acids. Deletions cut 5 bases from V and 6 bases from J, with 21 bases between.

The gene calls are TRBV7-6 and TRBJ1-3, with a tentative D call TRBD1 (5 bases). The V end was cut by 1 base, the J end by 4 bases, with 11 bases between. CDR3 length equals 15 residues. Germline V gene sequence: CDR1 SGHVS, CDR2 FNYEAQ. CDR3 loop: CASSLVPGQGNTIYF. The CDR3 DNA reads as TGTGCCAGCAGCTTAGTTCCAGGGCAAGGAAACACCATATATTTT.

The table lists this clone with a few counts. This chain uses TRBV6-6 with TRBJ1-5; possibly TRBD1 for D (6 bases). The CDR3 is made up of 14 amino acids. Germline V gene lookup returns CDR1 MNHNY and CDR2 SVGAGI (reference sequence). V shed 5 bases and J shed 7 bases, with 15 bases lying between them. The CDR3 is CASSEFRGGQPQHF. CDR3 bases: TGTGCCAGCAGTGAGTTCAGGGGAGGGCAGCCCCAGCATTTT.

This clone was observed a few times. The V and J genes are TRBV5-4 and TRBJ2-5; TRBD2 aligns across 9 bases. In germline, CDR1 is SGHNT, CDR2 YYREEE (reference sequence). V was clipped by 4 bases and J by 4 bases; unmatched bases: 11. The CDR3 spans 16 residues. DNA of the CDR3: TGTGCCAGCAGCCGGGGCGGGGGGGCCATCGGAGAGACCCAGTACTTC. This sequence encodes CASSRGGGAIGETQYF.

The chain joins TRBV11-2 to TRBJ1-1; D uncertain. CDR1 and CDR2 (germline): SGHAT, FQNNGV. This CDR3 region has 11 residues. Trimming took off 6 bases at V and 8 bases at J, with 10 bases between the two ends. CDR3 nucleotide sequence: TGTGCCAGCAGAAACGCCAGAGAAGCTTTCTTT. This translates into CASRNAREAFF.

This chain connects TRBV7-8 to TRBJ2-1; D is unresolved. Trimming took 0 bases from V and 1 from J, leaving 7 bases between them. Germline CDR1 and CDR2: SGHVS and FQNEAQ. The CDR3 sequence is 15 residues long. For the CDR3, the DNA is TGTGCCAGCAGCTTAGCTGTCAGTTCCTACAATGAGCAGTTCTTC. Amino acids: CASSLAVSSYNEQFF.

The chain carries TRBV5-1 and TRBJ2-7; D perhaps matches TRBD1 (6 bases). Trimming removed 2 bases at V and 0 bases at J, with 15 bases between. CDR3 size: 16 residues. Germline CDR1 SGHRS, CDR2 YFSETQ. The CDR3 sequence: CASSFRGDTSSYEQYF. In DNA form, the CDR3 reads TGCGCCAGCAGCTTCCGAGGGGACACCAGCTCCTACGAGCAGTACTTC. The whole variable domain, filled in from reference TRBV5-1 and TRBJ2-7, reads KAGVTQTPRYLIKTRGQQVTLSCSPISGHRSVSWYQQTPGQGLQFLFEYFSETQRNKGNFPGRFSGRQFSNSRSEMNVSTLELGDSALYLCASSFRGDTSSYEQYFGPGTRLTVT.

This clone has more than one count but fewer than ten. The V and J genes are TRBV7-6 and TRBJ2-5, with 8 bases identical to TRBD2. The V and J ends lost 0 bases and 5 bases, in that order; junction bases with no gene match: 5. Germline values: CDR1 SGHVS, CDR2 FNYEAQ. CDR3 length: 15 residues. CDR3 sequence: CASSLARASGETQYF. The CDR3 region has the DNA TGTGCCAGCAGCTTAGCGCGGGCTAGCGGGGAGACCCAGTACTTC.

CDR3 bases: TGTGCCAGCAGCTTGGGGTTAGATGGAGACAATGAGCAGTTCTTC. This translates into CASSLGLDGDNEQFF. This rearrangement joins TRBV5-6 to TRBJ2-1; D gene uncertain. Germline V CDR1 and CDR2: SGHDT, YYEEEE. This CDR3 comprises 15 residues. V was trimmed by 0 bases and J by 5 bases, leaving 12 bases between them.

The J gene is TRBJ2-1, the V gene TRBV15; D is ambiguous. V was shortened by 0 bases and J by 9 bases, with 12 bases between the two germline ends. Germline CDR1 and CDR2: LNHNV and YYDKDF (reference sequence). CDR3 length equals 14 residues. The CDR3 DNA reads TGTGCCACCAGCAGAGATCGCCCCCCCAGTGAGCAGTTCTTC. Amino acids: CATSRDRPPSEQFF.

This chain joins TRBV6-6 and TRBJ2-5, with 8 bases matching TRBD1. V lost 5 bases to trimming and J lost 3 bases; unmatched junction nucleotides: 8. CDR3 size: 15 residues. CDR1 and CDR2 (germline): MNHNY, SVGAGI (reference sequence). The CDR3 region is CASSPWTGLEETQYF. Written as DNA, the CDR3 is TGTGCCAGCAGTCCATGGACAGGGTTGGAAGAGACCCAGTACTTC.

This chain connects TRBV7-2 to TRBJ1-2; D remains unclear. The CDR3 totals 14 residues. Germline CDR1 is SGHTA and CDR2 is FQGNSA. Trimming pared 1 base from V and 5 bases from J, leaving 11 bases between. In DNA form, the CDR3 reads TGTGCCAGCAGCTTAGACTGGGCAGCTTATGGCTACACCTTC. This codes for CASSLDWAAYGYTF.

This chain connects TRBV19 to TRBJ2-3; 7 bases agree with TRBD2. After removal of 4 bases from V and 0 bases from J, the junction contained 22 bases not matched to a gene. Germline V gives CDR1 LNHDA, CDR2 SQIVND (reference sequence). This CDR3 is built from 21 residues. The chain's CDR3 is CASSTLIGPGGGVTSTDTQYF. The CDR3 DNA is TGTGCCAGTAGTACCCTTATAGGACCGGGCGGGGGAGTTACTAGCACAGATACGCAGTATTTT.

A few counts support this clone. The chain has TRBV5-4 and TRBJ1-6; the match to TRBD1 covers 10 bases. The CDR3 contains 15 residues. Germline V gives CDR1 SGHNT, CDR2 YYREEE (reference sequence). Germline trimming cut 4 bases from V and 6 bases from J; bases unmatched to any gene: 4. This chain's CDR3 is CASSGRTGGNSPLHF. In DNA, the CDR3 is TGTGCCAGCAGCGGGAGGACAGGGGGTAATTCACCCCTCCACTTT.

The chain's CDR3 is CASSEAGSSNYGYTF. The CDR3 nucleotides are TGTGCCAGCAGTGAAGCGGGCTCATCTAACTATGGCTACACCTTC. This chain links TRBV6-1 with TRBJ1-2; D unclear. The CDR3 runs to 15 residues. V was clipped by 0 bases and J by 0 bases, with 8 bases between them. Germline CDR1 MNHNS, CDR2 SASEGT.

The CDR3 reads CASSLGLGPDTQYF. CDR3 DNA: TGTGCCAGCAGCTTAGGGCTAGGCCCCGATACGCAGTATTTT. This chain joins TRBV7-2 and TRBJ2-3; D gene ambiguous. This CDR3 is built from 14 residues. The germline CDR1 and CDR2 sequences are SGHTA and FQGNSA. The ends were cut back, 1 base at V and 6 bases at J, with 11 bases in the middle.

The chain uses TRBV6-1 and TRBJ1-2; a weak D match, TRBD1 (6 bases). There are 14 residues in the CDR3. V dropped 6 bases and J dropped 1 base, with 12 bases sitting between them. Germline CDR1 MNHNS, CDR2 SASEGT. Written as DNA, the CDR3 is TGTGCCAGCAGGTCCCAGGGGAGTAACTATGGCTACACCTTC. The encoded protein is CASRSQGSNYGYTF.

The chain joins TRBV19 to TRBJ2-7, with 8 bases lining up with TRBD1. The CDR3 consists of 14 residues. The V and J ends lost 3 bases and 1 base, in that order; junction bases with no gene match: 2. Germline CDR1 is LNHDA and CDR2 is SQIVND (reference sequence). In DNA form, the CDR3 reads TGTGCCAGTAGTATCGACAGGGGATCCTACGAGCAGTACTTC. Residues: CASSIDRGSYEQYF.

This clone was observed a single time. V gene TRBV19 combines with J gene TRBJ1-5; D is possibly TRBD1 (6 bases). From germline, CDR1 is LNHDA and CDR2 SQIVND (reference sequence). The CDR3 runs to 14 residues. Deletions cut 6 bases from V and 5 bases from J, with 14 bases between. The CDR3 nucleotides are TGTGCCAGTAGCGAGGTTCACAGGGATCAGCCCCAGCATTTT. It is translated as CASSEVHRDQPQHF.

The chain links TRBV6-5 to TRBJ2-2; the match to TRBD1 covers 7 bases. Germline assignment: CDR1 MNHEY and CDR2 SVGAGI. With 3 bases clipped from V and 6 bases from J, the junction kept 7 bases outside the gene matches. There are 15 residues in the CDR3. As DNA, the CDR3 is TGTGCCAGCAGTTATCAGATAACAGGGGCCGGGGAGCTGTTTTTT. Translated, it gives CASSYQITGAGELFF.

The V and J genes are TRBV28 and TRBJ2-5; D is unresolved. The CDR3 covers 14 residues. V lost 1 base and J lost 7, with 13 bases in between. Germline CDR1 is MDHEN and CDR2 is SYDVKM. The DNA of the CDR3 is TGTGCCAGCAGTTTATCCATCGTTCGAGGGACCCAGTACTTC. This codes for CASSLSIVRGTQYF.

The V and J genes are TRBV14 and TRBJ2-5; TRBD1 might be the D (5 bases). Germline lookup yields CDR1 SGHDN and CDR2 FVKESK. The CDR3 has 11 amino acids. V was shortened by 4 bases and J by 9 bases, with 9 bases between the two germline ends. The CDR3 spells CASSRFRAQYF. The CDR3 bases are TGTGCCAGCAGCCGATTCAGGGCCCAGTACTTC.

The table lists this clone with a few counts. The V gene is TRBV7-2, the J gene TRBJ1-3; TRBD1 matches 7 bases. From germline, CDR1 is SGHTA and CDR2 FQGNSA. V lost 5 bases, J lost 0 bases, and 10 bases stayed unmatched. The CDR3 is made up of 17 amino acids. The CDR3 DNA reads TGTGCCAGCAGCCGTCCCGGGACAGTGAGCTCTGGAAACACCATATATTTT. This encodes CASSRPGTVSSGNTIYF.

The rearrangement uses TRBV10-1 and TRBJ1-3; D uncertain. Trimming cost V 0 bases and J 3 bases, with 12 bases left between them. Germline assignment: CDR1 WNHNN and CDR2 SYGVQD (reference sequence). This CDR3 is 16 amino acids long. Here the CDR3 reads CASSESGTTLGNTIYF. DNA of the CDR3: TGCGCCAGCAGTGAGTCAGGAACTACTCTTGGAAACACCATATATTTT.

This clone occurred a few times. V and J are TRBV10-1 and TRBJ1-6; unclear D gene. V gave up 4 bases and J gave up 8 bases, with 9 bases separating them. This CDR3 comprises 13 residues. CDR1 and CDR2 from the germline V gene are WNHNN and SYGVQD (reference sequence). The CDR3 DNA reads TGCGCCAGCAGTGTCCAAATTGATTCACCCCTCCACTTT. Protein: CASSVQIDSPLHF.

The V gene is TRBV12-1, the J gene TRBJ2-3; TRBD2, the table's D call, was not compared with the DNA. TRBV12-1 is marked as a pseudogene. This CDR3 comprises 16 residues. CDR3: CASSDPGRGSTDTQYF. CDR3 nucleotide sequence: TGTGCCAGCAGCGACCCCGGGAGGGGCAGCACAGATACGCAGTATTTT.

The V gene is TRBV7-2, the J gene TRBJ2-6; D is uncertain. V lost 0 bases and J 2 bases, leaving 8 bases between the germline ends. From germline, CDR1 is SGHTA and CDR2 FQGNSA. This CDR3 has 16 residues. The CDR3 DNA reads TGTGCCAGCAGCTTAGCACTCGTTACTGGGGCCAACGTCCTGACTTTC. This translates into CASSLALVTGANVLTF.

The chain is built from TRBV2 and TRBJ1-1, with 7 nucleotides matching TRBD1. The CDR3 is 16 amino acids. The J segment lost 1 base and the V segment lost 6 bases, leaving 11 bases of the junction unmatched. Germline loops: CDR1 SNHLY, CDR2 FYNNEI. CDR3 residues: CASRGTEEVRNTEAFF. The CDR3 DNA reads TGTGCCAGCAGGGGGACAGAGGAGGTTCGGAACACTGAAGCTTTCTTT.

This clone occurred a few times. This chain uses TRBV10-3 with TRBJ1-5; D may be TRBD1 (5 bases). Germline V gene lookup returns CDR1 ENHRY and CDR2 SYGVKD. The CDR3 is 13 amino acids. Trimming shortened V by 5 bases and J by 5 bases, and 10 bases separated the two germline ends. Here the CDR3 DNA reads TGTGCCATCAGTCAGGGCGGGGATCAGCCCCAGCATTTT. Translated, it gives CAISQGGDQPQHF.

The rearrangement uses TRBV5-1 and TRBJ1-1; 8 bases are a match to TRBD1. CDR3 size: 18 residues. Trimming took 5 bases from V and 5 from J; bases not matched to a gene: 20. Germline V gene lookup returns CDR1 SGHRS and CDR2 YFSETQ. CDR3 residues: CASSSSRTGYLRGTEAFF. The CDR3 DNA follows: TGCGCCAGCAGTAGCAGCCGGACAGGGTATTTGAGGGGAACTGAAGCTTTCTTT.